The rows below give T cell receptor beta chains drawn from one sample of a study of cytomegalovirus exposure and HLA in healthy donors. This table comes from immunoSEQ multiplex PCR, and its TCRdb copy is limited to in-frame clones, with some not included. The repertoire holds roughly 120,000 clones, with 65% to 80% as singletons. The sample comprised PBMCs. These receptors all stem from a woman aged 55-70 years in good health and CMV-seropositive. CDR3s include the opening cysteine and the closing phenylalanine or tryptophan. A D gene is named only where the DNA matches it firmly. Clone size is given for some rows only: seen once, a few or many times, or a class if the clone is expanded.

CDR3nt	CDR3aa	d_gene	abundance	v_gene	j_gene
TGTGCCAGTAGTATCACAGGTAGTAGGGCTGAAGCTTTCTTT	CASSITGSRAEAFF	NA	NA	TRBV19	TRBJ1-1
TGTGCCAGCAGCTTAGCTACGGGACAGGGGGCTACTTATGGAAACACCATATATTTT	CASSLATGQGATYGNTIYF	TRBD1	NA	TRBV7-9	TRBJ1-3
TGTGCCAGCAGCTTGGACAGGACAGGGACTGAAGCTTTCTTT	CASSLDRTGTEAFF	TRBD1	few	TRBV11-1	TRBJ1-1
TGTGCCAGCAGCCCGGGACTAGCGGGGGCCGGCAATGAGCAGTTCTTC	CASSPGLAGAGNEQFF	TRBD2	NA	TRBV7-7	TRBJ2-1
TGTGCCAGCAGTTTGGGGGGGCCCTATGGCTACACCTTC	CASSLGGPYGYTF	NA	NA	TRBV27	TRBJ1-2
TGTGCCAGCAGCATCGTACAGGGGGCTGGTATAGAGACCCAGTACTTC	CASSIVQGAGIETQYF	TRBD1	NA	TRBV5-6	TRBJ2-5
TGTGCCAGAAGCCCTGGACCCCTAGCGGGAGACCCCTCCTACGAGCAGTACTTC	CARSPGPLAGDPSYEQYF	TRBD2	NA	TRBV5-3	TRBJ2-7
TGTGCCAGCAGCTTGGCCAGGGCAGTCAATCAGCCCCAGCATTTT	CASSLARAVNQPQHF	NA	NA	TRBV5-4	TRBJ1-5
TGCGCCAGCAGTGGCCAGGGGGCGTCTGGCTACACCTTC	CASSGQGASGYTF	TRBD1	NA	TRBV10-2	TRBJ1-2
TGCGCCAGCAGCCCGGGACAGGACGGGTGGACCGGGGAGCTGTTTTTT	CASSPGQDGWTGELFF	TRBD1	NA	TRBV5-1	TRBJ2-2
TGCAGTGCCAGCTCAGGGGGAGGCTACACCTTC	CSASSGGGYTF	TRBD1	NA	TRBV20-1	TRBJ1-2
TGTGCCAGCAGTGAGCGGGGACTTTACACAGATACGCAGTATTTT	CASSERGLYTDTQYF	NA	few	TRBV6-1	TRBJ2-3
TGTGCCAGCAGTGAATTCCGGGAGCAGTTCTTC	CASSEFREQFF	NA	NA	TRBV2	TRBJ2-1
TGTGCCAGCAGCAAAGAGGGACTAGCGGGAGCTCGAGAGCAGTACTTC	CASSKEGLAGAREQYF	NA	NA	TRBV21-1	TRBJ2-7
TGTGCCAGCAGCCAAGTTGAGCGCGACGAGCAGTACTTC	CASSQVERDEQYF	NA	NA	TRBV4-2	TRBJ2-7
TGTGCCAGCAGTTCTGACTATGGCTACACCTTC	CASSSDYGYTF	NA	NA	TRBV28	TRBJ1-2
TGTGCCAGCAGCGTAGAGGCAGGGGGCTCCTACAATGAGCAGTTCTTC	CASSVEAGGSYNEQFF	TRBD1	NA	TRBV9	TRBJ2-1
TGTGCCAGCAGTCCACGGCGGGGGTCTAACTATGGCTACACCTTC	CASSPRRGSNYGYTF	NA	NA	TRBV28	TRBJ1-2
TGTGCCAGCAGCCAACCCGGGTACGAGCAGTACTTC	CASSQPGYEQYF	NA	few	TRBV7-2	TRBJ2-7
TGTGCCAGCAGTACCCCAGGAAATGAGCAGTTCTTC	CASSTPGNEQFF	NA	NA	TRBV6-6	TRBJ2-1
TGTGCCAGCAGCTTAGATTATCTGCGCCTGGGCGGGAGAGGAAATGAGCAGTTCTTC	CASSLDYLRLGGRGNEQFF	TRBD2	few	TRBV11-2	TRBJ2-1
TGTGCCAGCAGTGAAGCGGGCGACTACACAGATACGCAGTATTTT	CASSEAGDYTDTQYF	NA	NA	TRBV6-1	TRBJ2-3
TGTGCCAGCAGCTCTGGGACAGGGGGCATCAATTCACCCCTCCACTTT	CASSSGTGGINSPLHF	TRBD1	few	TRBV5-4	TRBJ1-6
TGTGCCAGCTCGCCTGGCGGGACGGCTAGCACAGATACGCAGTATTTT	CASSPGGTASTDTQYF	NA	NA	TRBV18	TRBJ2-3
TGTGCCAGCGGGGTGGGAGTTTTAATTCTGGGTGGCTACACCTTC	CASGVGVLILGGYTF	NA	NA	TRBV2	TRBJ1-2
TGTGCCAGCAGCCCTTTTTCAGAGGGGGTCGATGGCTACACCTTC	CASSPFSEGVDGYTF	NA	few	TRBV4-2	TRBJ1-2
TGTGCCAGCAGTTACTCGAGGAGGACTGCACTTGACGAGCAGTACTTC	CASSYSRRTALDEQYF	NA	NA	TRBV6-5	TRBJ2-7
TGTGCCAGCAGTTTATGGGGGACAGGGAACACCGGGGAGCTGTTTTTT	CASSLWGTGNTGELFF	TRBD1	once	TRBV27	TRBJ2-2
TGTGCCAGCAGCCCTCGGAGGGAGACCCAGTACTTC	CASSPRRETQYF	NA	NA	TRBV7-2	TRBJ2-5
TGTGCCAGCAGCTTAGAGTCTAGTCCGGGTTACGAGCAGTACTTC	CASSLESSPGYEQYF	NA	NA	TRBV11-2	TRBJ2-7
TGTGCCAGTAGTTACAAGGGACAGGGGAGCAATCAGCCCCAGCATTTT	CASSYKGQGSNQPQHF	TRBD1	NA	TRBV19	TRBJ1-5
TGTGCCAGCAGTGAGACTAGCGGTGTCACAGATACGCAGTATTTT	CASSETSGVTDTQYF	TRBD2	NA	TRBV6-4	TRBJ2-3
TGTGCCAGCAGCTTAGGAGGGATCAATCAGCCCCAGCATTTT	CASSLGGINQPQHF	NA	NA	TRBV7-9	TRBJ1-5
TGTGCCGCCTCAACTAGCGGGAGGTCAGATACGCAGTATTTT	CAASTSGRSDTQYF	TRBD2	NA	TRBV30	TRBJ2-3
TGTGCCAGTAGTCGCGACACCCAGGGGGAGCAGTACTTC	CASSRDTQGEQYF	NA	NA	TRBV19	TRBJ2-7
TGTGCCAGTAGTAGGACAGGCTCGGGGGCTTTCTTT	CASSRTGSGAFF	TRBD1	NA	TRBV19	TRBJ1-1
TGTGCCAGCAACAGGGGGCTCAATGGCTACACCTTC	CASNRGLNGYTF	TRBD1	few	TRBV5-8	TRBJ1-2
TGTGCCAGCAGCGTCCCCCCGGATGGCTACACCTTC	CASSVPPDGYTF	NA	NA	TRBV7-9	TRBJ1-2
TGCAGCGTTGAAGACTCCGGGACAGGGGGCCTTTGGCAGTTCTTC	CSVEDSGTGGLWQFF	TRBD1	few	TRBV29-1	TRBJ2-1